This record concerns one T cell receptor (beta chain) sequence. Enrollees, about 18 to 95 years old, lived in 24 US areas. The data belong to a study of blood T cell repertoires in COVID-19. Original handling: Nucleated cell number was recorded as an estimate derived from reference gene primer amplification. Repertoires were generated with immunoSEQ multiplex PCR, while TCRdb's copy carries only in-frame clones and drops some. V and J calls and clone size are given by that table; D and trimming were obtained from the DNA. The data contain some 400,000 clones, roughly nine tenths of them singletons. V was pared by 2 bases and J by 5 bases, with 10 bases of the junction left unmatched. Looked up from germline, CDR1 is SEHNR and CDR2 is FQNEAQ (reference sequence). This CDR3 has 16 amino acids.

The sequence was collected from a woman aged 40 to 49 who had been exposed to COVID-19. Sequenced sample: PBMCs or T cells enriched from blood (not recorded which). The chain uses TRBV7-9 and TRBJ2-5, with 8 bases that match TRBD2. This CDR3 is CASSLSGGGRTETQYF. In DNA form, the CDR3 reads TGTGCCAGCAGCTTATCGGGCGGCGGGAGGACGGAGACCCAGTACTTC.